These T cell receptor beta chains were read from a single sample in a study of T cells in Graves' hyperthyroidism and ophthalmopathy. MiXCR, applied by TCRdb to the multiplex PCR reads, yields one record per CDR3 protein. Of about 400,000 distinct CDR3 sequences listed, over 12% are singletons. Sequencing was done on a sample of blood. These receptor sequences come from a man aged 45-65 years with Graves' ophthalmopathy. Both conserved end residues are part of each CDR3. D genes are given only for firm matches. Clone size, where shown, is once, few, many, or a class for clones that have expanded.

>TRBJ2-3|TRBV7-9|many|NA
CASSLNRATDTQYF
TGTGCCAGCAGCTTAAACAGAGCCACAGATACGCAGTATTTT
>TRBJ2-1|TRBV11-3|many|TRBD2
CASSLDGLAGGPYNEQFF
TGTGCCAGCAGCTTAGATGGTCTAGCGGGAGGGCCCTACAATGAGCAGTTCTTC
>TRBJ2-3|TRBV5-1|many|NA
CASSTYDFLTDTQYF
TGCGCCAGCAGCACCTATGACTTTCTCACAGATACGCAGTATTTT
>TRBJ2-7|TRBV6-1|many|TRBD2
CASMEGLAGYEQYF
TGTGCCAGCATGGAGGGACTAGCGGGGTACGAGCAGTACTTC
>TRBJ2-7|TRBV7-2|many|TRBD2
CASSFPTSGNYYEQYF
TGTGCCAGCAGCTTCCCCACTAGCGGGAATTACTACGAGCAGTACTTC
>TRBJ2-5|TRBV28|many|TRBD2
CASSPGAGGPKTQYF
TGTGCCAGCAGCCCTGGTGCGGGAGGGCCAAAGACCCAGTACTTC
>TRBJ2-7|TRBV19|NA|NA
CASSNGIALYEQYF
TGTGCCAGTAGTAACGGGATTGCCCTCTACGAGCAGTACTTC
>TRBJ1-4|TRBV29-1|NA|TRBD1
CSGGTGSEKLFF
TGCAGCGGAGGGACAGGTTCTGAAAAACTGTTTTTT
>TRBJ1-5|TRBV19|NA|NA
CASSITGQLAGPQHF
TGTGCCAGTAGTATCACAGGACAGCTCGCAGGGCCCCAGCATTTT
>TRBJ2-1|TRBV18|many|NA
CASSIGGDWNEQFF
TGTGCCAGCTCGATAGGGGGAGACTGGAATGAGCAGTTCTTC
>TRBJ2-3|TRBV11-2|NA|TRBD1
CASSFGGTGPDTQYF
TGTGCCAGCAGCTTCGGCGGGACAGGCCCCGATACGCAGTATTTT
>TRBJ1-1|TRBV12-3/TRBV12-4|NA|NA
CASSLDRQEAFF
TGTGCCAGCAGTCTCGACAGGCAGGAAGCTTTCTTT
>TRBJ2-5|TRBV5-5|many|TRBD2
CASILLAGTGETQYF
TGTGCCAGCATCCTGCTAGCGGGAACAGGAGAGACCCAGTACTTC
>TRBJ2-1|TRBV4-2|many|NA
CASSQARTSNEQFF
TGTGCCAGCAGCCAAGCTCGAACTTCCAATGAGCAGTTCTTC
>TRBJ2-7|TRBV5-1|many|NA
CASTRGGMGFEQYF
TGCGCCAGCACCCGAGGGGGGATGGGATTCGAGCAGTACTTC
>TRBJ2-2|TRBV5-1|few|NA
CASSLATNTGELFF
TGCGCCAGCAGCTTGGCCACGAACACCGGGGAGCTGTTTTTT
>TRBJ2-1|TRBV20-1|many|TRBD2
CSATGTSGPSPYNEQFF
TGCAGTGCTACCGGGACTAGCGGGCCGTCACCCTACAATGAGCAGTTCTTC
>TRBJ1-1|TRBV19|few|NA
CASRARGPAMNTEAFF
TGTGCCAGTAGGGCCAGAGGACCTGCAATGAACACTGAAGCTTTCTTT
>TRBJ2-3|TRBV10-1|NA|NA
CASSENTGSDTQYF
TGCGCCAGCAGTGAGAATACGGGCTCAGATACGCAGTATTTT
>TRBJ2-3|TRBV20-1|many|TRBD2
CSARQLAGFTDTQYF
TGCAGTGCTAGGCAACTAGCGGGCTTCACAGATACGCAGTATTTT
>TRBJ2-7|TRBV7-9|NA|NA
CAWGDQRSSYEQYF
TGTGCCTGGGGGGACCAGAGATCCTCCTACGAGCAGTACTTC
>TRBJ2-4|TRBV2|many|NA
CASLLGIAKNIQYF
TGTGCCAGTCTGCTCGGGATTGCCAAAAACATTCAGTACTTC
>TRBJ2-3|TRBV10-3|NA|TRBD1
CAISRQGAQTDTQYF
TGTGCCATCAGTCGACAGGGGGCTCAGACAGATACGCAGTATTTT
>TRBJ2-1|TRBV4-1|few|TRBD2
CASSQDSASGSFGQFF
TGCGCCAGCAGCCAAGATTCGGCTAGCGGGAGTTTCGGGCAGTTCTTC
>TRBJ1-1|TRBV30|once|TRBD1
CAWSTPDRGGILVTEAFF
TGTGCCTGGAGTACCCCGGACAGGGGGGGGATTTTGGTCACTGAAGCTTTCTTT
>TRBJ2-1|TRBV7-2|many|TRBD2
CASSLGAGGALYNEQFF
TGTGCCAGCAGCTTAGGCGCGGGAGGGGCCCTCTACAATGAGCAGTTCTTC
>TRBJ1-1|TRBV12-3/TRBV12-4|many|NA
CASSPDINEAFF
TGTGCCAGCAGTCCGGACATAAATGAAGCTTTCTTT
>TRBJ1-6|TRBV2|many|TRBD1
CATRQGANSPLHF
TGTGCCACGAGACAGGGCGCTAATTCACCCCTCCACTTT
>TRBJ2-7|TRBV2|many|NA
CASQWRDRYEQYF
TGTGCCAGCCAGTGGCGGGATAGATACGAGCAGTACTTC
>TRBJ1-3|TRBV28|NA|NA
CASSPPSLSRGNTIYF
TGTGCCAGCAGTCCCCCCTCGTTGAGCCGAGGGAACACCATATATTTT
>TRBJ2-7|TRBV25-1|NA|TRBD2
CASSELAGPTYEQYF
TGTGCCAGCAGTGAACTAGCGGGACCGACCTACGAGCAGTACTTC
>TRBJ2-1|TRBV29-1|many|TRBD2
CSAAGTSGYNEQFF
TGCAGCGCCGCCGGGACTAGCGGTTACAATGAGCAGTTCTTC
>TRBJ2-7|TRBV29-1|many|TRBD2
CSALPGLAGPYEQYF
TGCAGCGCCCTACCGGGACTAGCGGGGCCCTACGAGCAGTACTTC
>TRBJ1-1|TRBV19|NA|NA
CASSMVPDSTEAFF
TGTGCCAGTAGTATGGTGCCGGACAGCACTGAAGCTTTCTTT
>TRBJ1-1|TRBV6-1|many|NA
CASSYMRGNTEAFF
TGTGCCAGCAGTTACATGAGGGGGAACACTGAAGCTTTCTTT
>TRBJ2-2|TRBV7-9|few|NA
CASSLLEAGELFF
TGTGCCAGCAGCCTCCTCGAAGCCGGGGAGCTGTTTTTT
>TRBJ2-2|TRBV5-1|many|TRBD2
CASTSGNTGELFF
TGCGCCAGCACTAGCGGGAACACCGGGGAGCTGTTTTTT
>TRBJ1-4|TRBV29-1|NA|TRBD1
CSVTPTGQVEKLFF
TGCAGCGTTACACCGACAGGGCAGGTAGAAAAACTGTTTTTT
>TRBJ2-5|TRBV29-1|few|TRBD2
CSVVGLAGPNEETQYF
TGCAGCGTTGTGGGACTAGCGGGCCCAAATGAAGAGACCCAGTACTTC
>TRBJ2-2|TRBV29-1|few|NA
CSVGRDPGELFF
TGCAGCGTTGGCAGGGACCCCGGGGAGCTGTTTTTT
>TRBJ2-7|TRBV7-9|many|NA
CASSLAGFVYEQYF
TGTGCCAGCAGCTTAGCTGGGTTTGTCTACGAGCAGTACTTC